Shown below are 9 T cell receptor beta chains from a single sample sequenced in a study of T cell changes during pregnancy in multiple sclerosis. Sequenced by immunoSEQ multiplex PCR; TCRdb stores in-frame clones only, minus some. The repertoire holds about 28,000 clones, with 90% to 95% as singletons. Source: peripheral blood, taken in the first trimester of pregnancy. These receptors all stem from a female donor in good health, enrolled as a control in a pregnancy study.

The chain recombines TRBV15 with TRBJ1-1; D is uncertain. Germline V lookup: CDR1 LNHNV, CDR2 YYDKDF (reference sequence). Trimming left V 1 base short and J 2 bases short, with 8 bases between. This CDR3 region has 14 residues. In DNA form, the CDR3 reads TGTGCCACCAGCAGAGCAGGTGTTAACACTGAAGCTTTCTTT. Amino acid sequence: CATSRAGVNTEAFF.

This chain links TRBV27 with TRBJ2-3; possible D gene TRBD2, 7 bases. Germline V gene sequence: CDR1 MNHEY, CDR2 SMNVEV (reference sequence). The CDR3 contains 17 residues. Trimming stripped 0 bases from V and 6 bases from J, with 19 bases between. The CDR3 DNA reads TGTGCCAGCAGTTTATCGCTAGCCCCTAGGGGGGGGGATACGCAGTATTTT. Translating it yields CASSLSLAPRGGDTQYF.

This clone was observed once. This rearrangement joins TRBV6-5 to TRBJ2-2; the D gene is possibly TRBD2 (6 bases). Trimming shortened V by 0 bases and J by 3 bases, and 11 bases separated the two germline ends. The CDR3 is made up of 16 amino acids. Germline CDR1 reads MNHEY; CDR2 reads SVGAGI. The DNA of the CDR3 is TGTGCCAGCAGTTACTCGCGGGACTCCTACACCGGGGAGCTGTTTTTT. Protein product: CASSYSRDSYTGELFF.

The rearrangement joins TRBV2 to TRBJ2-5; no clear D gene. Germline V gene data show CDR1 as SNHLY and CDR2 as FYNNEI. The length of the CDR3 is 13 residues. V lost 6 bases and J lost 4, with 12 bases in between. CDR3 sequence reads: CASRGPRAETQYF. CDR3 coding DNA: TGTGCCAGCAGAGGTCCTAGAGCAGAGACCCAGTACTTC.

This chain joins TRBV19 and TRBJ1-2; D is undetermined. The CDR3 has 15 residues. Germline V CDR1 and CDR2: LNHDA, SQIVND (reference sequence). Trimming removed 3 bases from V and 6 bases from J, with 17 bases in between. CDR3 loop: CASSMMSGAQDGYTF. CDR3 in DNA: TGTGCCAGTAGTATGATGTCAGGTGCGCAGGATGGCTACACCTTC.

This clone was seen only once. The CDR3 DNA is TGTGCCAGCAGCTTCGGGACAGATTCGAACTATGGCTACACCTTC. Translated: CASSFGTDSNYGYTF. The chain recombines TRBV7-2 with TRBJ1-2; 7 bases are shared with TRBD1. Germline lookup yields CDR1 SGHTA and CDR2 FQGNSA. There are 15 residues in the CDR3. Trimming took 3 bases from V and 2 from J; bases not matched to a gene: 6. Based on the CDR3 plus reference TRBV7-2 and TRBJ1-2, the full variable domain is GAGVSQSPSNKVTEKGKDVELRCDPISGHTALYWYRQSLGQGLEFLIYFQGNSAPDKSGLPSDRFSAERTGGSVSTLTIQRTQQEDSAVYLCASSFGTDSNYGYTFGSGTRLTVV.

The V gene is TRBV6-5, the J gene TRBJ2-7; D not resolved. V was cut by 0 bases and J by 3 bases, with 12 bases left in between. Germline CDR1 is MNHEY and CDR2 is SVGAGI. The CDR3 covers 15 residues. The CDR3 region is CASSYSFDINYEQYF. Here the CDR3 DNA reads TGTGCCAGCAGTTACTCTTTCGACATAAACTACGAGCAGTACTTC.

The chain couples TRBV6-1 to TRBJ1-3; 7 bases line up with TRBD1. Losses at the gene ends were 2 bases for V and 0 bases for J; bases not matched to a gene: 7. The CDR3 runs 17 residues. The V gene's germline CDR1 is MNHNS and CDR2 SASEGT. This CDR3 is CASSESQGGSSGNTIYF. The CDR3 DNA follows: TGTGCCAGCAGTGAATCTCAAGGGGGCAGCTCTGGAAACACCATATATTTT.

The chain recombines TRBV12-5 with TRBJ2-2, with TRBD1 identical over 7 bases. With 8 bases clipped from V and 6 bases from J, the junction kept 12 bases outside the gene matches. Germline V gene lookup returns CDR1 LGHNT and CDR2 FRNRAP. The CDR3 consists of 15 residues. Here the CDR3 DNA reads TGTGCTAGTACCACCTCACAGGGGAGCCCCGGGGAGCTGTTTTTT. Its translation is CASTTSQGSPGELFF.